Below are 8 T cell receptor beta chains sequenced from a single sample in a study of blood T cells in healthy people across ages. With a J-beta primer mix and a sample-barcoded 5' primer, a second PCR ran about 7 to 11 cycles. Each CDR3 protein is one row after TCRdb ran MiXCR on the 5' RACE reads. The table shows around 700,000 distinct CDR3 sequences, with approximately 25% occurring only once. This same sample was also taken into another study, of T cells of mothers and their children.

Sequenced input: blood. These receptors originate from a boy younger than 18 in good health.

In its sample, this clonotype was seen a few times. The chain carries TRBV6-1 and TRBJ2-5, with 7 positions matching TRBD2. The J call may be incorrect, as the DNA end agrees better with TRBJ2-1. Germline CDR1 reads MNHNS; CDR2 reads SASEGT. CDR3 length equals 16 residues. CDR3 residues: CASSRSYKTSSNEQFF. For the CDR3, the DNA is TGTGCCAGCAGTCGAAGCTATAAGACTAGCAGCAATGAGCAGTTCTTC.

This clonotype was counted a few times. The chain recombines TRBV14 with TRBJ2-5, with D possibly TRBD2 on 5 matching bases. The assigned J gene may be wrong: the sequence end matches TRBJ2-1 better. CDR3 length: 15 amino acids. Germline CDR1 reads SGHDN; CDR2 reads FVKESK. CDR3 loop: CASSQAPGYFGEQFF. Here the CDR3 DNA reads TGTGCCAGCAGCCAAGCCCCGGGGTATTTTGGTGAGCAGTTCTTC.

The V and J genes are TRBV20-1 and TRBJ1-5, with unresolved D. Trimming pared 0 bases from V and 0 bases from J, leaving 9 bases between. This CDR3 has 15 amino acids. Germline V lookup: CDR1 DFQATT, CDR2 SNEGSKA (reference sequence). The CDR3 region is CSARDLAYSNQPQHF. The CDR3 DNA reads TGCAGTGCTAGAGATTTGGCGTATAGCAATCAGCCCCAGCATTTT.

This clonotype was recorded a few times. The junction does not match germline at one end; this may be a read error. The rearrangement joins TRBV2 to TRBJ2-5; tentatively, D is TRBD1 (6 bases). The J call is uncertain, as TRBJ2-1 better fits the DNA end. CDR3 length equals 13 residues. Germline V gives CDR1 SNHLY, CDR2 FYNNEI. The CDR3 region has the DNA TGTGCCAGCAGGGAAGGACAGTTCTACGAGCAGTTCTTC. It encodes CASREGQFYEQFF.

This clonotype was counted between two and nine times. The chain recombines TRBV6-1 with TRBJ1-4; D might be TRBD1 (5 bases). Germline V gene sequence: CDR1 MNHNS, CDR2 SASEGT. V was clipped by 1 base and J by 4 bases, with 19 bases between them. The CDR3 has 18 amino acids. The DNA for the CDR3 is TGTGCCAGCAGTGAAGGTCAGGGACGGACCCACCTTAATGAAAAACTGTTTTTT. Amino acids: CASSEGQGRTHLNEKLFF.

This clonotype was detected a few times. The chain uses TRBV29-1 and TRBJ2-7; D remains unclear. Germline V gene sequence: CDR1 SQVTM, CDR2 ANQGSEA. Trimming shortened V by 4 bases and J by 2 bases, and 12 bases separated the two germline ends. This CDR3 region has 13 residues. CDR3 region: CSVGGGLTYEQYF. CDR3 nucleotides: TGCAGCGTTGGAGGTGGATTAACCTACGAGCAGTACTTC.

The chain has TRBV7-2 and TRBJ2-7; D assignment may be TRBD1 or TRBD2 (5 bases each). The length of the CDR3 is 12 residues. The germline V gene has CDR1 SGHTA and CDR2 FQGNSA. Trimming took off 5 bases at V and 7 bases at J, with 12 bases between the two ends. CDR3 in DNA: TGTGCCAGCAGCCGCGTGGGGGAGGAGCAGTACTTC. Translating gives CASSRVGEEQYF.

The V and J genes are TRBV6-2 or TRBV6-3 and TRBJ1-1; D is uncertain. The CDR3 covers 16 residues. Trimming shortened V by 0 bases and J by 6 bases, and 17 bases separated the two germline ends. Germline lookup yields CDR1 MNHEY and CDR2 SVGEGT. Here the CDR3 DNA reads TGTGCCAGCAGTTACTCGAGTAATTTGGGGTTCCCTGAAGCTTTCTTT. This translates into CASSYSSNLGFPEAFF.